This T cell receptor (beta chain) originates from a study of OX40 agonist ivuxolimab in advanced cancers. Points from the study as a whole: No antigen was identified for the clonally expanded peripheral T cells. At doses 0.1 to 3.0 mg/kg, CD4+ and CD8+ clones expanded.

With respect to this clone: Antigen unknown.

Produced via immunoSEQ multiplex PCR; TCRdb's table is partial and in-frame only. The sample consists of more than 95,000 clones, approximately 90% of them appearing once. The CDR3 covers 14 residues. V gave up 0 bases and J gave up 2 bases, with 6 bases separating them. Looked up from germline, CDR1 is MNHEY and CDR2 is SVGAGI. The sample was CD4+ or CD8+ T cells sorted from blood, taken in a trial of the OX40 agonist ivuxolimab. This clonotype originated in an adult with an advanced solid tumor such as melanoma, head and neck, liver or kidney cancer. The rearrangement uses TRBV6-5 and TRBJ2-3; D ambiguous. Here the CDR3 DNA reads TGTGCCAGCAGTTACTCGAAGAACACAGATACGCAGTATTTT. Residues: CASSYSKNTDTQYF.